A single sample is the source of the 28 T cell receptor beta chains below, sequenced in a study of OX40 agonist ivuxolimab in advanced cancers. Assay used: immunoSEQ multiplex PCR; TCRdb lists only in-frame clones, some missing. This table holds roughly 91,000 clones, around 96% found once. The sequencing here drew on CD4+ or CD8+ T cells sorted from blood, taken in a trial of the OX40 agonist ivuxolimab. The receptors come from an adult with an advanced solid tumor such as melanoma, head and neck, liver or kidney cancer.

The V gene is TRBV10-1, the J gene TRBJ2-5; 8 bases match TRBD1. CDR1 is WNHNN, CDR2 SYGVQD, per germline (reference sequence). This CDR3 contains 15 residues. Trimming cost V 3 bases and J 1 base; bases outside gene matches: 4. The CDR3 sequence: CASSERDRSQETQYF. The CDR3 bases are TGCGCCAGCAGTGAAAGGGACAGGAGCCAAGAGACCCAGTACTTC.

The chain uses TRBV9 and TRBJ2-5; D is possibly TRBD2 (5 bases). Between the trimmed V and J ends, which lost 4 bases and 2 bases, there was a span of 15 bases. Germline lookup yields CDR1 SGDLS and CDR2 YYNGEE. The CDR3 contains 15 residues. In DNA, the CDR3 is TGTGCCAGCAGCCCCCGTGTGGGAGCACAAGAGACCCAGTACTTC. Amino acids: CASSPRVGAQETQYF.

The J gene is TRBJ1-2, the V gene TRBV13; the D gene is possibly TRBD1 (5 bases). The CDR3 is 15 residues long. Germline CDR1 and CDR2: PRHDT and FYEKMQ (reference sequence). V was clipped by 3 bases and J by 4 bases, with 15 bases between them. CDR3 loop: CASSFSKGVSYGYTF. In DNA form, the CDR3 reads TGTGCCAGCAGCTTTAGTAAAGGGGTTTCCTATGGCTACACCTTC.

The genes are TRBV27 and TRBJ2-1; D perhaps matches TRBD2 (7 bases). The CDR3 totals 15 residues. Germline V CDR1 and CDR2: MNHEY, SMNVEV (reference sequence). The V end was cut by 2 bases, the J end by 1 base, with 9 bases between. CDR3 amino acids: CASSLRGGSYNEQFF. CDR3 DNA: TGTGCCAGCAGTTTAAGGGGGGGGTCCTACAATGAGCAGTTCTTC.

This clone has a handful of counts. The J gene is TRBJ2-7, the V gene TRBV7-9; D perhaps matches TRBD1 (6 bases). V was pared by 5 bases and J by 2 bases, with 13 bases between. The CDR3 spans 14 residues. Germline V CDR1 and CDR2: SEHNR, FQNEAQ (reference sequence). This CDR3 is CASSPTTGAYEQYF. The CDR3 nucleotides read TGTGCCAGCAGCCCAACGACAGGAGCCTACGAGCAGTACTTC.

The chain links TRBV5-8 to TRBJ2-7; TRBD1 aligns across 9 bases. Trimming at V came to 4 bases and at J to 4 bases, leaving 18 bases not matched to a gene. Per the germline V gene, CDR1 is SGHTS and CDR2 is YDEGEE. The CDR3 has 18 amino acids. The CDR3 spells CASSQHPTRGTGFYEQYF. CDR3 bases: TGTGCCAGCAGCCAACACCCCACCAGAGGGACAGGGTTTTACGAGCAGTACTTC.

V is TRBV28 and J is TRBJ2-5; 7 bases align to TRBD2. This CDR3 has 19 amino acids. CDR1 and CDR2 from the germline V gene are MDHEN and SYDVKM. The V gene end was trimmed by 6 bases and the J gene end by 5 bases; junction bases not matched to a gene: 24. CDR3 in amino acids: CASSGRLAQRVFSRETQYF. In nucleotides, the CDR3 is TGTGCCAGCAGCGGGAGGTTGGCTCAAAGGGTGTTCTCTCGGGAGACCCAGTACTTC.

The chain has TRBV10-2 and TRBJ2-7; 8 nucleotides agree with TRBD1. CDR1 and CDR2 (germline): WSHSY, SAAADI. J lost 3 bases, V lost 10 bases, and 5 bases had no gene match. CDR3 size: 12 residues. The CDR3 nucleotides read TGCGCCACCGCGACAGGGGACTACGAGCAGTACTTC. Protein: CATATGDYEQYF.

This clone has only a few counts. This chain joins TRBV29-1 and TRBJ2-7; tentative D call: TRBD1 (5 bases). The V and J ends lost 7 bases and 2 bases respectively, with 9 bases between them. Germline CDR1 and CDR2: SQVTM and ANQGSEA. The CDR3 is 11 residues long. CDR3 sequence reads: CSAEDTYEQYF. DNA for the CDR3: TGCAGCGCCGAGGACACCTACGAGCAGTACTTC.

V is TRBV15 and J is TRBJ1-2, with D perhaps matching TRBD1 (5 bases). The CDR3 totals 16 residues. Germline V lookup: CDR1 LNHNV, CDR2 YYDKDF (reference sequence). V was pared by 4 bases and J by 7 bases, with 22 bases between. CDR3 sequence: CATSNYPFVGGGGYTF. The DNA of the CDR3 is TGTGCCACCAGCAATTACCCCTTTGTGGGCGGGGGTGGCTACACCTTC.

The CDR3 DNA follows: TGTGCCAGTCGATCAGGGGCCTACGAGCAGTACTTC. It encodes CASRSGAYEQYF. The rearrangement uses TRBV19 and TRBJ2-7, with a possible D match to TRBD1 (6 bases). The germline V gene has CDR1 LNHDA and CDR2 SQIVND (reference sequence). CDR3 length equals 12 residues. V lost 8 bases and J 2 bases, leaving 10 bases between the germline ends.

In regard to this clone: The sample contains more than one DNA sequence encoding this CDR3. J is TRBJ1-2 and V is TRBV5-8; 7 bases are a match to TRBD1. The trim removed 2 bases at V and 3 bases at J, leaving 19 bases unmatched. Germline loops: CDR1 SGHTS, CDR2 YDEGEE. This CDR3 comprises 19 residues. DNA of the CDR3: TGTGCCAGCAGCTTACCTAAACCCGACAGGGCCCTTGCTGACTATGGCTACACCTTC. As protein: CASSLPKPDRALADYGYTF.

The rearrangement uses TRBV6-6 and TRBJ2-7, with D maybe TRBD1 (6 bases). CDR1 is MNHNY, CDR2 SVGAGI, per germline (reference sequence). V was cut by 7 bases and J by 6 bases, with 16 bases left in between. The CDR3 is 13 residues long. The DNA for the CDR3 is TGTGCCAGCACACCCGGTCAGGGGTTCGAGCAGTACTTC. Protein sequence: CASTPGQGFEQYF.

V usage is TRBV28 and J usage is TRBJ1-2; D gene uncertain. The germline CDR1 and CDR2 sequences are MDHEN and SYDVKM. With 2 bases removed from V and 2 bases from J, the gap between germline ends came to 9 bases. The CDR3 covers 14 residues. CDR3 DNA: TGTGCCAGCAGTTTAATGGCAGACAACTATGGCTACACCTTC. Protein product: CASSLMADNYGYTF.

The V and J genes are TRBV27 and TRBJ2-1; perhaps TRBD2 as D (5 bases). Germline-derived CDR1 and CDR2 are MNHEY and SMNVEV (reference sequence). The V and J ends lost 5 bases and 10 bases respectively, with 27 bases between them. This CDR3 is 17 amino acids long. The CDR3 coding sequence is TGTGCCAGCAGTCCCACCCTGGACTTCGAGGGAGCTCCCGAGCAGTTCTTC. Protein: CASSPTLDFEGAPEQFF.

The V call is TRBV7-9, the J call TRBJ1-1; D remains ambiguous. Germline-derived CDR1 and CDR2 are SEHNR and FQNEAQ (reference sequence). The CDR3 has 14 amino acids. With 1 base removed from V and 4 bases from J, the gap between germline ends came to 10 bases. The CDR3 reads CASSLGPPGTEAFF. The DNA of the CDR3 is TGTGCCAGCAGCTTAGGCCCGCCGGGCACTGAAGCTTTCTTT.

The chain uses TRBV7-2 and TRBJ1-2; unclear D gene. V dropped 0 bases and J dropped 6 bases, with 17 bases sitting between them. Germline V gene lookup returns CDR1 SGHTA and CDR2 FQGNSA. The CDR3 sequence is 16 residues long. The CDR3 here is CASSLAVGLQTHGYTF. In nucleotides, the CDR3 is TGTGCCAGCAGCTTAGCGGTTGGTCTACAAACTCATGGCTACACCTTC.

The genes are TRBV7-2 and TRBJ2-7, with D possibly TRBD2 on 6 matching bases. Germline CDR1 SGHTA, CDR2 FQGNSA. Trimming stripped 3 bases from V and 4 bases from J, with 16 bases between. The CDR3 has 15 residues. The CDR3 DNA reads TGTGCCAGCAGCTTTGCGGGGCCCTACCCTTACGAGCAGTACTTC. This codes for CASSFAGPYPYEQYF.

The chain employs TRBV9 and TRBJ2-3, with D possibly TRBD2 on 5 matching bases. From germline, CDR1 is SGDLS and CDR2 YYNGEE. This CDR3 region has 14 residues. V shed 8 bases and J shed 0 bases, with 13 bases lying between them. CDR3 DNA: TGTGCCAGTGGTACGGGATACAGCACAGATACGCAGTATTTT. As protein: CASGTGYSTDTQYF.

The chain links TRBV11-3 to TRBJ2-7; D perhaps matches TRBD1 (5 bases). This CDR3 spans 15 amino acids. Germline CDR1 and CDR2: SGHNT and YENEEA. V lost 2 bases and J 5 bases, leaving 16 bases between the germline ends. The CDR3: CASSLLRCRAHEQYF. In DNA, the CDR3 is TGTGCCAGCAGCTTACTTCGGTGCAGGGCACACGAGCAGTACTTC.

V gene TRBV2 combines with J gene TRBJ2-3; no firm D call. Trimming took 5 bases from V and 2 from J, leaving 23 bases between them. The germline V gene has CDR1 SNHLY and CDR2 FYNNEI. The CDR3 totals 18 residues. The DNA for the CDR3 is TGTGCCAGCAGTAGGACCCAAGGAACCGATTATTACACAGATACGCAGTATTTT. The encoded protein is CASSRTQGTDYYTDTQYF.

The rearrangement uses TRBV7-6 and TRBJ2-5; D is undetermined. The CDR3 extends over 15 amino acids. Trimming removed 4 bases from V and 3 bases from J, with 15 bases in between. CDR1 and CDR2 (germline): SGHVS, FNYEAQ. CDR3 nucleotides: TGTGCCAGCAGCTCTACCGGCAGAACGGAAGAGACCCAGTACTTC. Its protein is CASSSTGRTEETQYF.

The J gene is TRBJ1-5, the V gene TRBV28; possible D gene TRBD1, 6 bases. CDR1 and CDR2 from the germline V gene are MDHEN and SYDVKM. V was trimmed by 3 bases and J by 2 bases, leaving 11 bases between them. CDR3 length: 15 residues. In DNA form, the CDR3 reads TGTGCCAGCAGTTTGGGGCGGACAGGCAATCAGCCCCAGCATTTT. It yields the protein CASSLGRTGNQPQHF.

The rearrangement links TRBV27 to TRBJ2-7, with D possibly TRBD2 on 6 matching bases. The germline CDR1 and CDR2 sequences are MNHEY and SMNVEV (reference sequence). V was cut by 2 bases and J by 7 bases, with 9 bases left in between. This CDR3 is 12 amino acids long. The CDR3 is CASSLRGGEQYF. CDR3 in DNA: TGTGCCAGCAGTTTACGTGGAGGGGAGCAGTACTTC.

The CDR3 DNA reads as TGCGCCAGCAGCCAAGAGCGGGACGAGACATCCTACGAGCAGTACTTC. This encodes CASSQERDETSYEQYF. The rearrangement joins TRBV4-3 to TRBJ2-7; D perhaps matches TRBD2 (6 bases). Germline V gene data show CDR1 as LGHNA and CDR2 as YSLEER. This CDR3 is built from 16 residues. The germline V and J ends were trimmed by 0 bases and 1 base, with 13 bases remaining between them.

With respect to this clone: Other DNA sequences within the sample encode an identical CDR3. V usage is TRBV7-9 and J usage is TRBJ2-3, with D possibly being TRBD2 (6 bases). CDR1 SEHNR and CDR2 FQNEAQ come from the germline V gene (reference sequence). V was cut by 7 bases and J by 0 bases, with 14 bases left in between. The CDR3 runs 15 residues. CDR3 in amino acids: CASKETSRSTDTQYF. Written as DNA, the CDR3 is TGTGCCAGCAAAGAGACTAGTAGAAGCACAGATACGCAGTATTTT.

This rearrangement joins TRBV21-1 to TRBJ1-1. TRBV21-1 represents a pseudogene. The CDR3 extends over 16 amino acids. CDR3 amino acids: CASTLIKPGVETEAFF. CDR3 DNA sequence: TGTGCCAGCACCCTGATAAAACCGGGAGTGGAGACTGAAGCTTTCTTT.

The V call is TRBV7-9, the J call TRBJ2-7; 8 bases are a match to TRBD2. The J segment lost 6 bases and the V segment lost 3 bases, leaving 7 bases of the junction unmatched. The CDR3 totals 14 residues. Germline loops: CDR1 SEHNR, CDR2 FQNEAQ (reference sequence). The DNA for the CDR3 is TGTGCCAGCAGCTTGCTTAGCGGGAATTTCGAGCAGTACTTC. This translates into CASSLLSGNFEQYF.